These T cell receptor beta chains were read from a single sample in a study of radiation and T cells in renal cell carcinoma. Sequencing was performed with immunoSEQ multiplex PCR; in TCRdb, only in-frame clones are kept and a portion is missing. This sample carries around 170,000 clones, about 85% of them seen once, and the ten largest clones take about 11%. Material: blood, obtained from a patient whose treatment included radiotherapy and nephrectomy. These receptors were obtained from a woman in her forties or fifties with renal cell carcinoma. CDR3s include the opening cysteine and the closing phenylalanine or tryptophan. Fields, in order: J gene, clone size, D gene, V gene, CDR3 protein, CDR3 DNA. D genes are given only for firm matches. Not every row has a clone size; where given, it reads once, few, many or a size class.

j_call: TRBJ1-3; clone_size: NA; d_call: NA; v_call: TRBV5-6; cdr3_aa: CASSLYGFSAEVSGNTIYF; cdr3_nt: TGTGCCAGCAGCTTGTACGGATTCTCGGCCGAGGTCTCTGGAAACACCATATATTTT
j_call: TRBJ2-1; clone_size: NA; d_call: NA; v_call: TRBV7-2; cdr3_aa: CASSRLGGTYNEQFF; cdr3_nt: TGTGCCAGCAGCCGCCTCGGGGGTACCTACAATGAGCAGTTCTTC
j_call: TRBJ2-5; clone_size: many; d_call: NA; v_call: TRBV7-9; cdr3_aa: CASSPKRRLQETQYF; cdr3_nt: TGTGCCAGCAGCCCAAAAAGGAGACTGCAAGAGACCCAGTACTTC
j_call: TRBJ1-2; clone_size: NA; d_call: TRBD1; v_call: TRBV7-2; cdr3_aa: CASSRDRAYYGYTF; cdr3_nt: TGTGCCAGCAGCCGGGACAGGGCGTACTATGGCTACACCTTC
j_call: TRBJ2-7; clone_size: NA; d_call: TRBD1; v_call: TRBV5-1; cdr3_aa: CASSPGQGAYEQYF; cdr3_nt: TGCGCCAGCAGCCCGGGACAGGGGGCCTACGAGCAGTACTTC
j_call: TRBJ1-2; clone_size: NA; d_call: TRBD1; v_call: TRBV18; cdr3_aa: CASSPEQGVYGYTF; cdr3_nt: TGTGCCAGCTCACCAGAACAGGGGGTCTACGGCTACACCTTC
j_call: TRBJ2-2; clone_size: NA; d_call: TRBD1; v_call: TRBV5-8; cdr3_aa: CASSLDRGRGGELFF; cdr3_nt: TGTGCCAGCAGCCTGGACAGGGGGCGGGGCGGGGAGCTGTTTTTT
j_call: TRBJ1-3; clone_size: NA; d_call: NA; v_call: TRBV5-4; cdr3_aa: CASSLDARSSGNTIYF; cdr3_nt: TGTGCCAGCAGCCTTGACGCCAGAAGCTCTGGAAACACCATATATTTT
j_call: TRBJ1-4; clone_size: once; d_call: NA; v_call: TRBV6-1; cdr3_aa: CASDGGGNEKLFF; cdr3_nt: TGTGCCAGTGATGGGGGGGGGAATGAAAAACTGTTTTTT
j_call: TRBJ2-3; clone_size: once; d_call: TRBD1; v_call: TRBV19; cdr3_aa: CASRDRGGSTDTQYF; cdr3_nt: TGTGCCAGCAGGGACAGGGGAGGCAGCACAGATACGCAGTATTTT
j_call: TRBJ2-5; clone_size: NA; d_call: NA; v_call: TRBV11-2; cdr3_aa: CATAYNTGSQETQYF; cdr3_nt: TGTGCCACTGCCTATAATACAGGAAGCCAAGAGACCCAGTACTTC
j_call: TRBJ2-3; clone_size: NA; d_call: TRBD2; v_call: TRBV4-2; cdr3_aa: CASGKNIAGGTDTQYF; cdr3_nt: TGTGCCAGCGGCAAGAATATAGCGGGGGGCACAGATACGCAGTATTTT
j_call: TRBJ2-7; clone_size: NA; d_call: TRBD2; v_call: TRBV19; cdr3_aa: CASSSRGTSPSYEQYF; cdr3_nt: TGTGCCAGTAGTTCTAGAGGGACTAGTCCTTCCTACGAGCAGTACTTC
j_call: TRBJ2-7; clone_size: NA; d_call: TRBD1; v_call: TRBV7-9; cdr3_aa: CASSLTSHRGYTYEQYF; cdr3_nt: TGTGCCAGCAGCTTAACGTCCCACAGGGGATATACCTACGAGCAGTACTTC
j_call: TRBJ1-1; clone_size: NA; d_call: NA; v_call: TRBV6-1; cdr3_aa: CASHRVSFESEAFF; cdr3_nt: TGTGCCAGCCACAGGGTGAGTTTCGAAAGTGAAGCTTTCTTT
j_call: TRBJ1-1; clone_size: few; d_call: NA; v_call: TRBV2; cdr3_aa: CASSDQGLNTEAFF; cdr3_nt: TGTGCCAGCAGTGATCAGGGACTGAACACTGAAGCTTTCTTT
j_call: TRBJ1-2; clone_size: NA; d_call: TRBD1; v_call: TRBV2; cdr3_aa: CASSRTGQGDYGYTF; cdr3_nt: TGTGCCAGCAGCCGCACCGGACAGGGTGATTATGGCTACACCTTC
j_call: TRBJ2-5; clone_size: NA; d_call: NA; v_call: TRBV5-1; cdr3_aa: CASSLGGSTRETQYF; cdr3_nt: TGCGCCAGCAGCTTGGGGGGGTCGACGAGGGAGACCCAGTACTTC
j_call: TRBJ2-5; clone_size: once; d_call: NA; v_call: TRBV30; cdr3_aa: CAWSVRSGGLETQYF; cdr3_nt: TGTGCCTGGAGTGTACGGAGTGGAGGTCTGGAGACCCAGTACTTC
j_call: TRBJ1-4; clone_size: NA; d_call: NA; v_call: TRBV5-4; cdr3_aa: CASSLQGSGNEKLFF; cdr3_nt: TGTGCCAGCAGCTTACAGGGCTCCGGTAATGAAAAACTGTTTTTT
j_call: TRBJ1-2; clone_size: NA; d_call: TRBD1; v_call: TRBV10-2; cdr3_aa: CASSASQGGNYGYTF; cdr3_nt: TGCGCCAGCAGTGCAAGTCAGGGGGGTAACTATGGCTACACCTTC
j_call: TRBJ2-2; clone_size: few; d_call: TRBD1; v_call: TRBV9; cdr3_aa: CASSATGGNTGELFF; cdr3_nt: TGTGCCAGCAGCGCGACAGGGGGCAACACCGGGGAGCTGTTTTTT
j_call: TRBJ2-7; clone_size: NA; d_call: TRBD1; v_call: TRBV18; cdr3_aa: CASSPLIQGATNEQYF; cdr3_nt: TGTGCCAGCTCACCCCTTATACAGGGGGCGACGAACGAGCAGTACTTC
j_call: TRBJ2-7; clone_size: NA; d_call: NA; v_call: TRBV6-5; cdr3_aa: CASSRGNRVYEQYF; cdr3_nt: TGTGCCAGCAGTAGAGGAAACAGGGTTTACGAGCAGTACTTC
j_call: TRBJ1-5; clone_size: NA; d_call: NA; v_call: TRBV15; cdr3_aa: CATRQGSGGQPQHF; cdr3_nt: TGTGCCACCCGACAAGGGAGTGGAGGTCAGCCCCAGCATTTT
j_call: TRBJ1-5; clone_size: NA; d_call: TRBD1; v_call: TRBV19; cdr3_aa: CASTPGTGRGQPQHF; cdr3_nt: TGTGCCAGTACCCCGGGGACAGGTAGAGGACAGCCCCAGCATTTT
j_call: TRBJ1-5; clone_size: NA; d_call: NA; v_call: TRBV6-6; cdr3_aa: CASSYSLGGPGQPQHF; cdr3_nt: TGTGCCAGCAGTTACTCGCTCGGGGGCCCGGGTCAGCCCCAGCATTTT
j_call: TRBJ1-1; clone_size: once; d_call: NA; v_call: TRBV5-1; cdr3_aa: CASSSSTTLNTEAFF; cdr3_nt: TGCGCCAGCAGCTCTTCGACAACACTGAACACTGAAGCTTTCTTT
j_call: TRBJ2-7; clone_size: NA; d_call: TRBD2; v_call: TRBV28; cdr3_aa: CASGPPGSRGVYEQYF; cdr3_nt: TGTGCCAGCGGACCTCCTGGCTCGCGGGGGGTCTACGAGCAGTACTTC
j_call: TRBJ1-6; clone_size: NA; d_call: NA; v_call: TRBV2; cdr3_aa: CASNQATHSPLHF; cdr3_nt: TGTGCCAGCAACCAGGCCACACATTCACCCCTCCACTTT
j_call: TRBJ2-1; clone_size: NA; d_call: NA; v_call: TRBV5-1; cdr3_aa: CASSVDGNNEQFF; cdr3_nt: TGCGCCAGCAGCGTGGACGGGAACAATGAGCAGTTCTTC
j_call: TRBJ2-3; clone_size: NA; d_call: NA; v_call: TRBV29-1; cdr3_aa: CSVEDLSGLTEDTQYF; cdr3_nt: TGCAGCGTTGAAGATTTAAGTGGGCTTACAGAAGATACGCAGTATTTT
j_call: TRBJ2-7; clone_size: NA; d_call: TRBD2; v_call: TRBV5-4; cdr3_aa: CASSAPARGTYEQYF; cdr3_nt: TGTGCCAGCAGCGCTCCGGCGCGGGGGACCTACGAGCAGTACTTC
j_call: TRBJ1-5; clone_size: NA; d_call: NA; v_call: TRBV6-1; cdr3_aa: CASSETGTWGNQPQHF; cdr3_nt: TGTGCCAGCAGTGAGACCGGGACCTGGGGCAATCAGCCCCAGCATTTT
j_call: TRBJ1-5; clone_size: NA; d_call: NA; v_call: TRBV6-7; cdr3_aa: CASSYESSPAANQPQHF; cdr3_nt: TGTGCCAGCAGTTACGAGTCGTCCCCCGCCGCGAATCAGCCCCAGCATTTT
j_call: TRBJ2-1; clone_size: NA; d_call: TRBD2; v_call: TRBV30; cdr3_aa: CAWTAGGPWNEQFF; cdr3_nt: TGTGCCTGGACAGCGGGGGGGCCATGGAATGAGCAGTTCTTC
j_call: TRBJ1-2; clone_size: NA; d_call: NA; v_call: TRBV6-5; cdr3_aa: CASSYMSTRNYGYTF; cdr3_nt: TGTGCCAGCAGTTACATGAGTACTCGGAACTATGGCTACACCTTC
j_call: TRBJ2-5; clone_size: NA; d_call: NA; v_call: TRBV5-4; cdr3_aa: CASSPSARDSGRETQYF; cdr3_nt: TGTGCCAGCAGCCCCTCTGCCCGGGACAGCGGGAGAGAGACCCAGTACTTC
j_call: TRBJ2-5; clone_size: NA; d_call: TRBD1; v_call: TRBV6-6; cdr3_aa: CASRSGQAPQETQYF; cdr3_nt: TGTGCCAGCAGATCTGGACAGGCCCCCCAAGAGACCCAGTACTTC
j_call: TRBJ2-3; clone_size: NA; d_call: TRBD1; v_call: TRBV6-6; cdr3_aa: CASSPGTGARRDTQYF; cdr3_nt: TGTGCCAGCAGCCCCGGGACAGGGGCTCGTCGAGATACGCAGTATTTT